One T cell receptor beta chain is described in this entry. Its antigen is still unknown. Both 60 Vbeta primers and 13 Jbeta primers went into the PCR. The table came from immunoSEQ multiplex PCR; TCRdb's copy has only in-frame clones and leaves some out. The sample holds more than 90,000 clones, 78% seen once. These data originate in a study of cytomegalovirus exposure and HLA in healthy donors. Findings and caveats of the study: Based on reports, TCR beta sequences accurately predicted HLA-A and HLA-B alleles for most subjects. When analyzed later, a missense DCLRE1C variant was found to be linked to TCR beta V- and J-gene trimming. Earlier analysis yielded a pattern in which most TCR beta V segments were productive about 87% or about 30% of the time. Among the sequence variants, a highly shared cluster was likely an artifact of sequencing.

CDR3 length: 18 amino acids. Germline lookup yields CDR1 MNHNS and CDR2 SASEGT. Losses at the gene ends were 1 base for V and 5 bases for J; bases not matched to a gene: 16. The sequencing input was PBMCs. This chain links TRBV6-1 with TRBJ1-1; TRBD1 aligns across 7 bases. This TCR came from a middle-aged woman in good health and CMV-seropositive. For the CDR3, the DNA is TGTGCCAGCAGTGAAGAAGGGGGCGGTAGCTTCCTATGGACTGAAGCTTTCTTT. It encodes CASSEEGGGSFLWTEAFF.